This T cell receptor beta chain was captured in a study of blood T cell repertoires in COVID-19. Germline V CDR1 and CDR2: MNHEY, SVGAGI. The CDR3 contains 12 residues. With 6 bases removed from V and 4 bases from J, the gap between germline ends came to 10 bases. Sequencing used immunoSEQ multiplex PCR; TCRdb keeps in-frame clones, though not all of them. The sample lists around 120,000 clones, about nine tenths occurring once. V and J are TRBV6-5 and TRBJ2-7; possible D gene TRBD1, 6 bases. The sequence was obtained from a human donor with active COVID-19. The donor label of this sample is uncertain. The sample was peripheral blood. The DNA of the CDR3 is TGTGCCAGCAGCAAACAGGGATACGAGCAGTACTTC. This gives the protein CASSKQGYEQYF.